This is a list of T cell receptor beta chains from one sample in a study of T cells after yellow fever vaccination. TCRdb analysed the 5' RACE reads with MiXCR anew, one entry per CDR3 protein. This sample has fewer than 450,000 distinct CDR3 sequences, with around a tenth found just once. Sequenced material: PBMCs, taken on the day of the first yellow fever vaccination. The receptor set was obtained from a man aged 18-30 years who received the YFV17D yellow fever vaccine. CDR3s include the opening cysteine and the closing phenylalanine or tryptophan. D genes are given only for firm matches. A row's size may be missing; if present it is once, few, many or a size class.

CDR3: CASSLDEQYF
DNA: TGTGCCAGCAGTTTGGACGAGCAGTACTTC
D: -
size: few
J: TRBJ2-7
length: 10
V: TRBV12-3/TRBV12-4

CDR3: CASSDRTWGYTF
DNA: TGTGCCAGCAGCGATAGGACTTGGGGCTACACCTTC
D: -
size: -
J: TRBJ1-2
length: 12
V: TRBV7-9

CDR3: CASSEGQIYNEQFF
DNA: TGTGCCAGCAGTGAAGGACAGATCTACAATGAGCAGTTCTTC
D: -
size: -
J: TRBJ2-1
length: 14
V: TRBV6-4

CDR3: CASSRDRLLQEQFF
DNA: TGTGCCAGCAGTCGGGACCGTCTTCTCCAGGAGCAGTTCTTC
D: -
size: -
J: TRBJ2-1
length: 14
V: TRBV27

CDR3: CASLGQGDEKLFF
DNA: TGTGCCAGCTTAGGACAGGGGGACGAAAAACTGTTTTTT
D: TRBD1
size: -
J: TRBJ1-4
length: 13
V: TRBV7-2

CDR3: CASSLPNRSSYNSPLHF
DNA: TGCGCCAGCAGCCTCCCGAATAGGAGCTCCTATAATTCACCCCTCCACTTT
D: -
size: -
J: TRBJ1-6
length: 17
V: TRBV5-1

CDR3: CASSPNRAGGQETQYF
DNA: TGTGCCAGCAGTCCAAACCGAGCGGGGGGGCAAGAGACCCAGTACTTC
D: TRBD2
size: -
J: TRBJ2-5
length: 16
V: TRBV6-1

CDR3: CASSLGLGAEETQYF
DNA: TGTGCCAGCAGCTTAGGATTGGGGGCTGAGGAGACCCAGTACTTC
D: -
size: few
J: TRBJ2-5
length: 15
V: TRBV7-3

CDR3: CASSLAGRWQPQETQYF
DNA: TGCGCCAGCAGCTTGGCCGGGAGGTGGCAGCCCCAAGAGACCCAGTACTTC
D: TRBD2
size: -
J: TRBJ2-5
length: 17
V: TRBV5-1

CDR3: CASSRTSLADTQYF
DNA: TGTGCCAGCAGTAGGACTAGCCTCGCGGATACGCAGTATTTT
D: TRBD2
size: -
J: TRBJ2-3
length: 14
V: TRBV14